The 8 T cell receptor beta chains presented below share a single source sample, sequenced in a study of shared clonotypes between healthy human individuals. TCRdb's table, derived via immunoSEQ multiplex PCR, lists solely in-frame clones and lacks some. The repertoire includes roughly 640,000 clones, around 72% of them detected once, and around 1.6% sits in the top ten. The sequencing sample was made of memory CD4+ T cells sorted from blood. Indicated subset: CD45RA-negative fraction. The origin of the receptors is a woman in her twenties or thirties in good health.

The V and J genes are TRBV10-1 and TRBJ2-1, with D hard to call. Germline V gene sequence: CDR1 WNHNN, CDR2 SYGVQD (reference sequence). The CDR3 contains 13 residues. Trimming took off 4 bases at V and 9 bases at J, with 13 bases between the two ends. CDR3 DNA sequence: TGCGCCAGCAGTGCCGGGCCGGTCACTGAGCAGTTCTTC. Its protein is CASSAGPVTEQFF.

This clone was seen only a few times. This chain connects TRBV7-3 to TRBJ1-1, with D unresolved. Trimming cost V 4 bases and J 3 bases, with 6 bases left between them. Germline V lookup: CDR1 SGHTA, CDR2 FQGTGA. The CDR3 runs 12 residues. The CDR3 protein is CASSSSDTEAFF. In DNA form, the CDR3 reads TGTGCCAGCAGCTCCAGTGACACTGAAGCTTTCTTT.

This chain links TRBV7-9 with TRBJ1-1; D unclear. Looked up from germline, CDR1 is SEHNR and CDR2 is FQNEAQ (reference sequence). V was pared by 2 bases and J by 3 bases, with 13 bases between. The CDR3 is made up of 15 amino acids. CDR3: CASSLTQPGDTEAFF. DNA for the CDR3: TGTGCCAGCAGCTTAACACAGCCCGGCGACACTGAAGCTTTCTTT.

This chain connects TRBV29-1 to TRBJ2-1; 7 nucleotides align to TRBD2. Unmatched junction bases numbered 9, after V lost 4 bases and J lost 9 bases. The CDR3 has 13 amino acids. Germline loops: CDR1 SQVTM, CDR2 ANQGSEA. The CDR3 region is CSVVWRENSEQFF. The CDR3 bases are TGCAGCGTTGTATGGCGGGAGAATTCTGAGCAGTTCTTC.

V and J are TRBV23-1 and TRBJ1-3; D gene uncertain. TRBV23-1 counts as an open reading frame of uncertain function. V was cut by 7 bases and J by 4 bases, with 8 bases left in between. The CDR3 runs to 12 residues. The CDR3 protein is CASKWLGNTIYF. The CDR3 DNA follows: TGCGCCAGCAAATGGCTGGGAAACACCATATATTTT.

The chain couples TRBV19 to TRBJ2-5, with TRBD2 matching over 9 bases. The V segment lost 1 base and the J segment 4 bases; nucleotides outside the gene matches: 10. Germline CDR1 is LNHDA and CDR2 is SQIVND (reference sequence). The CDR3 is made up of 17 amino acids. The chain's CDR3 is CASSIGRGRAVVETQYF. For the CDR3, the DNA is TGTGCCAGTAGTATAGGACGCGGGAGGGCCGTAGTAGAGACCCAGTACTTC. Complete variable domain (other parts from reference TRBV19 and TRBJ2-5): DGGITQSPKYLFRKEGQNVTLSCEQNLNHDAMYWYRQDPGQGLRLIYYSQIVNDFQKGDIAEGYSVSREKKESFPLTVTSAQKNPTAFYLCASSIGRGRAVVETQYFGPGTRLLVL.

V is TRBV27 and J is TRBJ2-3; D not certain. With 3 bases removed from V and 0 bases from J, the gap between germline ends came to 10 bases. The CDR3 sequence is 15 residues long. CDR1 is MNHEY and CDR2 is SMNVEV in the germline V gene (reference sequence). CDR3 in amino acids: CASSFYRSSTDTQYF. The CDR3 region has the DNA TGTGCCAGCAGTTTCTATCGGTCTAGCACAGATACGCAGTATTTT.

This chain connects TRBV5-1 to TRBJ2-2; D gene unclear. This CDR3 comprises 14 residues. Deletions cut 4 bases from V and 4 bases from J, with 11 bases between. CDR1 is SGHRS, CDR2 YFSETQ, per germline. Here the CDR3 reads CASSPRPGTGELFF. CDR3 sequence (DNA): TGCGCCAGCAGCCCGCGCCCAGGCACCGGGGAGCTGTTTTTT.